This entry lists 28 T cell receptor beta chains sequenced from one sample in a study of response to subunit inactivated influenza vaccine. TCRdb reanalysed the RT-PCR reads using MiXCR and keeps one entry per CDR3 protein. The data show about 530,000 distinct CDR3 sequences, 10% to 15% seen once. The sequencing here drew on PBMCs from blood, taken roughly 46 days after vaccination. The receptors originated from a middle-aged man who received an inactivated influenza vaccine.

This clonotype was picked up a small number of times. J is TRBJ1-4 and V is TRBV7-2, with unresolved D. V lost 4 bases to trimming and J lost 5 bases, with 11 bases between them. The germline V gene has CDR1 SGHTA and CDR2 FQGNSA. The CDR3 runs 14 residues. The CDR3 nucleotides read TGTGCCAGCAGCTCGCCAGGCGGGAATGAAAAACTGTTTTTT. It yields the protein CASSSPGGNEKLFF.

The rearrangement links TRBV15 to TRBJ1-1; 7 nucleotides match TRBD1. With 2 bases clipped from V and 5 bases from J, the junction kept 2 bases outside the gene matches. Germline lookup yields CDR1 LNHNV and CDR2 YYDKDF (reference sequence). The CDR3 spans 13 residues. CDR3 sequence: CATSRRQGTEAFF. The CDR3 bases are TGTGCCACCAGCAGAAGACAGGGTACTGAAGCTTTCTTT.

The chain joins TRBV29-1 to TRBJ2-3, with TRBD2 as a possible D gene (6 bases). The germline gives CDR1 SQVTM, CDR2 ANQGSEA. This CDR3 has 12 amino acids. Trimming cost V 3 bases and J 10 bases, with 14 bases left between them. In DNA form, the CDR3 reads TGCAGCGTTGAGATGGGGGGAGAGGCGCAGTATTTT. Its protein product is CSVEMGGEAQYF.

The rearrangement joins TRBV5-6 to TRBJ2-7; D not resolved. This CDR3 is 12 amino acids long. Per germline, CDR1 SGHDT and CDR2 YYEEEE. Trimming removed 5 bases at V and 3 bases at J, with 9 bases between. The CDR3 DNA reads TGTGCCAGCAGTACAGAGATCTACGAGCAGTACTTC. Protein sequence: CASSTEIYEQYF.

This clonotype was counted between two and nine times. This chain links TRBV5-6 with TRBJ1-1, with D possibly TRBD1 on 6 matching bases. V shed 2 bases and J shed 5 bases, with 19 bases lying between them. Germline-derived CDR1 and CDR2 are SGHDT and YYEEEE. The length of the CDR3 is 16 residues. The CDR3 sequence is CASSLTGRGRWTEAFF. The DNA for the CDR3 is TGTGCCAGCAGCTTAACAGGGCGAGGGCGTTGGACTGAAGCTTTCTTT.

This clonotype was picked up many times. V and J are TRBV20-1 and TRBJ2-1; 15 bases line up with TRBD2. This CDR3 region has 17 residues. Germline CDR1 DFQATT, CDR2 SNEGSKA (reference sequence). J lost 5 bases, V lost 7 bases, and 12 bases had no gene match. DNA for the CDR3: TGCAGTGGGACTGCAGGGACTAGCGGGAGGACACACAATGAGCAGTTCTTC. Encoded protein: CSGTAGTSGRTHNEQFF.

This clonotype was counted only a few times. V gene TRBV14 combines with J gene TRBJ2-2; D possibly corresponds to TRBD2 (6 bases). This CDR3 is built from 16 residues. CDR1 is SGHDN, CDR2 FVKESK, per germline. Between the trimmed V and J ends, which lost 0 bases and 4 bases, there was a span of 12 bases. CDR3 protein: CASSQDRRVITGELFF. The DNA for the CDR3 is TGTGCCAGCAGCCAAGATAGGAGGGTGATCACCGGGGAGCTGTTTTTT.

This rearrangement joins TRBV11-1 to TRBJ2-3; the D is unclear. V lost 3 bases and J lost 0, with 10 bases in between. Germline V gene data show CDR1 as SGHAT and CDR2 as FQDESV (reference sequence). This CDR3 spans 15 amino acids. Here the CDR3 DNA reads TGTGCCAGCAGCTTGTACTCTACTAGCACAGATACGCAGTATTTT. Translated, it gives CASSLYSTSTDTQYF.

This clonotype has a count of ten or more. The CDR3 loop is CASSERGRNGELFF. The CDR3 DNA follows: TGCGCCAGCAGTGAGAGGGGGCGCAACGGGGAGCTGTTTTTT. The chain recombines TRBV10-2 with TRBJ2-2, with 7 bases matching TRBD1. Germline assignment: CDR1 WSHSY and CDR2 SAAADI. The CDR3 extends over 14 amino acids. Trimming removed 2 bases from V and 7 bases from J; junction bases left unmatched: 4.

A few counts support this clonotype. This chain joins TRBV6-5 and TRBJ1-1; 7 nucleotides line up with TRBD1. The length of the CDR3 is 15 residues. Trimming cost V 2 bases and J 0 bases; bases outside gene matches: 3. Germline-derived CDR1 and CDR2 are MNHEY and SVGAGI. This CDR3 reads CASSYLGTVNTEAFF. In DNA, the CDR3 is TGTGCCAGCAGTTACCTCGGGACAGTGAACACTGAAGCTTTCTTT.

V is TRBV6-5 and J is TRBJ2-3, with D possibly matching TRBD1 (6 bases). This CDR3 is 16 amino acids long. The V gene lost 0 bases and the J gene lost 4 bases, with 14 bases spanning the gap. In germline, CDR1 is MNHEY, CDR2 SVGAGI. As DNA, the CDR3 is TGTGCCAGCAGTTACTCGACTGGCAGGGGATCAGATACGCAGTATTTT. Translating it yields CASSYSTGRGSDTQYF.

This clonotype has a handful of counts. The rearrangement joins TRBV6-2 or TRBV6-3 to TRBJ2-4; no reliable D call. Between the trimmed V and J ends, which lost 5 bases and 6 bases, there was a span of 14 bases. The CDR3 extends over 14 amino acids. Germline CDR1 MNHEY, CDR2 SVGEGT. The CDR3 reads CASSPVGRGNIQYF. CDR3 bases: TGTGCCAGCAGTCCGGTAGGCCGAGGAAACATTCAGTACTTC.

This clonotype was recorded many times. The chain employs TRBV29-1 and TRBJ2-3; TRBD2 matches at 9 bases. The length of the CDR3 is 15 residues. Trimming at V came to 6 bases and at J to 4 bases, leaving 11 bases not matched to a gene. Germline lookup yields CDR1 SQVTM and CDR2 ANQGSEA. The CDR3 nucleotides are TGCAGCGTGACCCCGGCTAGCGGGGTTGCAGATACGCAGTATTTT. This translates into CSVTPASGVADTQYF.

The V call is TRBV20-1, the J call TRBJ1-5, with a possible D match to TRBD1 (6 bases). This CDR3 has 14 residues. The V gene lost 1 base and the J gene lost 4 bases, with 11 bases spanning the gap. The germline gives CDR1 DFQATT, CDR2 SNEGSKA (reference sequence). For the CDR3, the DNA is TGCAGTGCTAGAGGCTGGGACAAGAATCAGCCCCAGCATTTT. It yields the protein CSARGWDKNQPQHF.

There are a few counts of this clonotype. The chain is built from TRBV4-3 and TRBJ1-6; the D is unclear. Between the trimmed V and J ends, which lost 1 base and 8 bases, there was a span of 6 bases. The CDR3 is 13 amino acids. In germline, CDR1 is LGHNA, CDR2 YSLEER. Written as DNA, the CDR3 is TGCGCCAGCAGCCAAGGGATGGATTCACCCCTCCACTTT. This translates into CASSQGMDSPLHF.

The chain joins TRBV11-2 to TRBJ1-3, with TRBD1 matching 7 bases. This CDR3 contains 14 residues. CDR1 is SGHAT and CDR2 is FQNNGV in the germline V gene. The V gene end was trimmed by 6 bases and the J gene end by 7 bases; junction bases not matched to a gene: 9. CDR3 nucleotides: TGTGCCAGCAGACACCTCACCAGGGGGAACACCATATATTTT. This translates into CASRHLTRGNTIYF.

This chain uses TRBV7-2 with TRBJ2-7; TRBD1 matches at 9 bases. The length of the CDR3 is 16 residues. V shed 1 base and J 5 bases; nucleotides not matched to a gene: 9. CDR1 SGHTA and CDR2 FQGNSA come from the germline V gene. CDR3 loop: CASSLVAGQGRHEQYF. DNA for the CDR3: TGTGCCAGCAGCTTAGTTGCGGGACAGGGTCGGCACGAGCAGTACTTC.

This clonotype was detected a few times. This chain links TRBV4-1 with TRBJ2-7; D is uncertain. Trimming removed 0 bases at V and 3 bases at J, with 9 bases between. Germline V gene sequence: CDR1 MGHRA, CDR2 YSYEKL. The CDR3 extends over 14 amino acids. The CDR3 sequence is CASSQDHGNYEQYF. In DNA form, the CDR3 reads TGCGCCAGCAGCCAAGATCACGGCAACTACGAGCAGTACTTC.

This clonotype was seen a few times. V gene TRBV4-1 combines with J gene TRBJ2-7; possibly TRBD2 for D (5 bases). The CDR3 extends over 14 amino acids. From germline, CDR1 is MGHRA and CDR2 YSYEKL. The V gene lost 1 base and the J gene lost 5 bases, with 12 bases spanning the gap. This CDR3 reads CASSQGGSLHEQYF. In DNA, the CDR3 is TGCGCCAGCAGCCAAGGAGGGAGCTTGCACGAGCAGTACTTC.

The V call is TRBV7-2, the J call TRBJ2-7; D tentatively fits TRBD1 or TRBD2 (5 bases each). The CDR3 runs to 15 residues. Germline V gives CDR1 SGHTA, CDR2 FQGNSA. Trimming took 1 base from V and 2 from J, leaving 12 bases between them. CDR3 in amino acids: CASSLVGGKTYEQYF. CDR3 DNA sequence: TGTGCCAGCAGCTTAGTTGGGGGAAAAACCTACGAGCAGTACTTC. The full variable domain, with the rest looked up from reference TRBV7-2 and TRBJ2-7, is GAGVSQSPSNKVTEKGKDVELRCDPISGHTALYWYRQSLGQGLEFLIYFQGNSAPDKSGLPSDRFSAERTGGSVSTLTIQRTQQEDSAVYLCASSLVGGKTYEQYFGPGTRLTVT.

The sample holds a few counts of this clonotype. The chain couples TRBV5-1 to TRBJ1-2; D possibly corresponds to TRBD1 (6 bases). Germline V lookup: CDR1 SGHRS, CDR2 YFSETQ. The CDR3 loop spans 15 amino acids. Trimming removed 0 bases from V and 4 bases from J, with 13 bases in between. In DNA form, the CDR3 reads TGCGCCAGCAGCTTGGTGGGGGCGATCTTCTATGGCTACACCTTC. This encodes CASSLVGAIFYGYTF. Based on the CDR3 plus reference TRBV5-1 and TRBJ1-2, the full variable domain is KAGVTQTPRYLIKTRGQQVTLSCSPISGHRSVSWYQQTPGQGLQFLFEYFSETQRNKGNFPGRFSGRQFSNSRSEMNVSTLELGDSALYLCASSLVGAIFYGYTFGSGTRLTVV.

This clonotype has a handful of counts. V gene TRBV20-1 combines with J gene TRBJ2-1; the D is unclear. Germline V CDR1 and CDR2: DFQATT, SNEGSKA (reference sequence). The CDR3 runs to 11 residues. V was pared by 0 bases and J by 12 bases, with 9 bases between. Here the CDR3 DNA reads TGCAGTGCTAGAGACTCCCGTGGGCAGTTCTTC. Its protein is CSARDSRGQFF.

The J gene is TRBJ1-5, the V gene TRBV19; D gene uncertain. Germline CDR1 reads LNHDA; CDR2 reads SQIVND (reference sequence). The V end was cut by 2 bases, the J end by 6 bases, with 14 bases between. The CDR3 spans 15 residues. The CDR3, as DNA: TGTGCCAGTAGTATAATTCAAGTACGTGGTCAGCCCCAGCATTTT. Encoded protein: CASSIIQVRGQPQHF.

This clonotype was counted between two and nine times. The genes are TRBV3-1 and TRBJ2-2; maybe TRBD2 (5 bases). The CDR3 runs 15 residues. The ends were cut back, 1 base at V and 6 bases at J, with 12 bases in the middle. Germline assignment: CDR1 LGHDT and CDR2 YNNKEL (reference sequence). The CDR3 nucleotides are TGTGCCAGCAGCCAAGCCTCGGGGTTTGCCGGGGAGCTGTTTTTT. The encoded protein is CASSQASGFAGELFF. Drawing the rest from reference TRBV3-1 and TRBJ2-2, the complete variable domain is DTAVSQTPKYLVTQMGNDKSIKCEQNLGHDTMYWYKQDSKKFLKIMFSYNNKELIINETVPNRFSPKSPDKAHLNLHINSLELGDSAVYFCASSQASGFAGELFFGEGSRLTVL.

As regards this clonotype: This clone may be a read error of a much larger clone one base away. The chain combines TRBV12-3 or TRBV12-4 with TRBJ2-2; 7 nucleotides agree with TRBD2. The CDR3 loop spans 15 amino acids. This CDR3 reads CGSSFAGVTGGELFF. The CDR3 DNA follows: TGTGGCAGCAGTTTTGCGGGAGTAACTGGCGGGGAGCTGTTTTTT.

This clonotype was seen ten or more times. The J gene is TRBJ2-7, the V gene TRBV27, with 7 nucleotides matching TRBD1. V was pared by 4 bases and J by 2 bases, with 2 bases of the junction left unmatched. CDR1 MNHEY and CDR2 SMNVEV come from the germline V gene (reference sequence). The CDR3 sequence is 13 residues long. The CDR3 loop is CASSWGQPYEQYF. CDR3 in DNA: TGTGCCAGCAGTTGGGGACAGCCCTACGAGCAGTACTTC.

This clonotype was detected only a few times. V and J are TRBV12-3 or TRBV12-4 and TRBJ1-5; 11 nucleotides line up with TRBD1. The CDR3 runs to 15 residues. With 5 bases clipped from V and 6 bases from J, the junction kept 6 bases outside the gene matches. The CDR3 DNA sequence: TGTGCCAGCAGTCACGGGACAGGGGGGGTTCAGCCCCAGCATTTT. It encodes CASSHGTGGVQPQHF.

This clonotype has more than one count but fewer than ten. This chain uses TRBV7-2 with TRBJ2-3; possibly TRBD2 for D (5 bases). The CDR3 has 14 amino acids. Looked up from germline, CDR1 is SGHTA and CDR2 is FQGNSA. With 3 bases removed from V and 5 bases from J, the gap between germline ends came to 12 bases. Here the CDR3 DNA reads TGTGCCAGCAGCTTGGGATCGAGCGGAGATACGCAGTATTTT. This gives the protein CASSLGSSGDTQYF.